The 9 T cell receptor beta chains below all came from one sample that was sequenced in a study of T cells in localized non-small cell lung cancer. The method was immunoSEQ multiplex PCR; TCRdb's version includes in-frame clones alone and lacks a portion of them. This table holds some 29,000 clones, 87% found once. The material sequenced was peripheral blood, taken before any cancer treatment. Source of these receptors: a male donor older than 55 with stage I lung adenocarcinoma.

This chain links TRBV5-5 with TRBJ1-6, with D maybe TRBD1 (6 bases). The CDR3 runs 15 residues. V lost 7 bases and J 6 bases, leaving 17 bases between the germline ends. Germline V lookup: CDR1 SGHKS, CDR2 YYEKEE (reference sequence). CDR3 in amino acids: CASQGGASTNSPLHF. The CDR3 nucleotides read TGTGCCAGCCAAGGGGGGGCTAGCACTAATTCACCCCTCCACTTT.

The chain is built from TRBV5-1 and TRBJ2-3; perhaps TRBD1 as D (5 bases). V was trimmed by 2 bases and J by 4 bases, leaving 8 bases between them. This CDR3 is built from 13 residues. Germline CDR1 and CDR2: SGHRS and YFSETQ. CDR3: CASSFREADTQYF. The DNA of the CDR3 is TGCGCCAGCAGCTTCAGGGAAGCAGATACGCAGTATTTT. The full variable domain, completed using reference TRBV5-1 and TRBJ2-3, is KAGVTQTPRYLIKTRGQQVTLSCSPISGHRSVSWYQQTPGQGLQFLFEYFSETQRNKGNFPGRFSGRQFSNSRSEMNVSTLELGDSALYLCASSFREADTQYFGPGTRLTVL.

The chain is built from TRBV7-2 and TRBJ2-1, with 10 positions matching TRBD2. From germline, CDR1 is SGHTA and CDR2 FQGNSA. The CDR3 totals 15 residues. V shed 5 bases, J shed 7 bases, and the junction held 8 bases outside the gene matches. CDR3 bases: TGTGCCAGCAGCCGAATTGGGACTAGCGCGAATGAGCAGTTCTTC. Residues: CASSRIGTSANEQFF.

The CDR3 spells CAIKAGNTEAFF. The CDR3 DNA follows: TGTGCCATCAAAGCAGGGAACACTGAAGCTTTCTTT. This rearrangement joins TRBV10-3 to TRBJ1-1, with unresolved D. CDR1 ENHRY and CDR2 SYGVKD come from the germline V gene. This CDR3 region has 12 residues. Trimming stripped 7 bases from V and 1 base from J, with 7 bases between.

The chain recombines TRBV5-1 with TRBJ2-7, with 13 bases that match TRBD2. The CDR3 is 14 amino acids. With 5 bases clipped from V and 5 bases from J, the junction kept 4 bases outside the gene matches. Germline V lookup: CDR1 SGHRS, CDR2 YFSETQ. CDR3 sequence (DNA): TGCGCCAGCAGTCCCGGACTAGCGGGGGACGAGCAGTACTTC. It specifies CASSPGLAGDEQYF.

This chain links TRBV6-5 with TRBJ1-2; TRBD1 is a possible D gene (5 bases). The V gene lost 0 bases and the J gene lost 2 bases, with 7 bases spanning the gap. CDR1 is MNHEY and CDR2 is SVGAGI in the germline V gene. The CDR3 length is 14 residues. The CDR3 protein is CASSYSGDNYGYTF. CDR3 coding DNA: TGTGCCAGCAGTTACTCGGGGGACAACTATGGCTACACCTTC.

The chain uses TRBV6-5 and TRBJ2-1; perhaps TRBD2 as D (6 bases). CDR1 and CDR2 from the germline V gene are MNHEY and SVGAGI. The length of the CDR3 is 14 residues. With 0 bases removed from V and 8 bases from J, the gap between germline ends came to 11 bases. This chain's CDR3 is CASSYSWPSDEQFF. DNA of the CDR3: TGTGCCAGCAGTTACTCGTGGCCTAGCGATGAGCAGTTCTTC.

V usage is TRBV9 and J usage is TRBJ2-7; the match to TRBD2 covers 8 bases. With V trimmed by 0 bases and J by 2 bases, 4 bases remained unmatched. The germline gives CDR1 SGDLS, CDR2 YYNGEE. The CDR3 sequence is 15 residues long. The CDR3 is CASSVGGGGPYEQYF. The CDR3 region has the DNA TGTGCCAGCAGCGTAGGGGGCGGGGGGCCCTACGAGCAGTACTTC.

The chain employs TRBV6-6 and TRBJ1-2; no reliable D call. This CDR3 is built from 16 residues. Germline assignment: CDR1 MNHNY and CDR2 SVGAGI (reference sequence). With 0 bases removed from V and 4 bases from J, the gap between germline ends came to 15 bases. CDR3 region: CASSYSTRADRYGYTF. CDR3 DNA sequence: TGTGCCAGCAGTTACTCGACGAGGGCAGACCGCTATGGCTACACCTTC.